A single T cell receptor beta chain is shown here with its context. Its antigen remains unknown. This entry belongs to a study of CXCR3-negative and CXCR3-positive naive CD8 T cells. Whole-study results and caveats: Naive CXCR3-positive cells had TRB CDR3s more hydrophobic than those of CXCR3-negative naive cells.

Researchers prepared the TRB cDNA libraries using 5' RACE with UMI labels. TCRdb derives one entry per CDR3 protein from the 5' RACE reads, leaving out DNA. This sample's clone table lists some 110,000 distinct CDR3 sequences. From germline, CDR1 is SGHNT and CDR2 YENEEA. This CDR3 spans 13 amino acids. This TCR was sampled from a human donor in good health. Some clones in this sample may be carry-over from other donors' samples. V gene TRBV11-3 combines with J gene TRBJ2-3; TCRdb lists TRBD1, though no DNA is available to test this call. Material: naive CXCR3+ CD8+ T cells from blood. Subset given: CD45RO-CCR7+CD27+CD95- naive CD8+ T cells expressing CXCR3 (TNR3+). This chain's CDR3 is CASTMGDPDTQYF.